The T cell receptor beta chain under discussion was sequenced for a study of blood T cell repertoires in COVID-19. Study as a whole: The study drew acute and convalescent COVID-19 samples from the United States, Italy and Spain.

Original handling: Reference gene primer amplification in the assay estimated nucleated cell counts. Sequenced by immunoSEQ multiplex PCR; TCRdb stores in-frame clones only, minus some. V and J calls and clone size are copied from that table; D and trimming were computed from the DNA. The sample consists of a few hundred thousand clones, around 83% of them appearing once. The length of the CDR3 is 13 residues. Trimming removed 9 bases from V and 4 bases from J; junction bases left unmatched: 5. Looked up from germline, CDR1 is MDHEN and CDR2 is SYDVKM. Within 2 weeks before study entry, exposed participants met a COVID-19 case. About this clone itself: The identical CDR3 is also encoded by other nucleotide sequences in the sample.

The chain couples TRBV28 to TRBJ1-5; 8 bases are shared with TRBD1. Sequences were obtained from PBMCs or T cells enriched from blood (not recorded which). This clonotype originated in a woman aged 50 to 60 who had been exposed to COVID-19. CDR3 nucleotide sequence: TGTGCCAGTTCTGGACAGGGTAATCAGCCCCAGCATTTT. This encodes CASSGQGNQPQHF.